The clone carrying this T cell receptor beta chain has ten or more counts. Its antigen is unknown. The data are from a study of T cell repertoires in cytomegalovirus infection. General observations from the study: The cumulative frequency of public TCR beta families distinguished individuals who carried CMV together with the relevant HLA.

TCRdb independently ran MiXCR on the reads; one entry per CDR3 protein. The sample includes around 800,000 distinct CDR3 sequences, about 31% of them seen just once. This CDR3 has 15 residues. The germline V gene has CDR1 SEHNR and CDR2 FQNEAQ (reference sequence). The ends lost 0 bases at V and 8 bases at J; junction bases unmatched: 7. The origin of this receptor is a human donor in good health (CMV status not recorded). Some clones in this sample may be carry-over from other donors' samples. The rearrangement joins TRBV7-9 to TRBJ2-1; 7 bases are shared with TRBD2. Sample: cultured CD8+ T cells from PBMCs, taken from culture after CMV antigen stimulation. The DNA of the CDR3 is TGTGCCAGCAGCTTAGCTCCCATTGGGGGGGATGAGCAGTTCTTC. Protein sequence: CASSLAPIGGDEQFF.